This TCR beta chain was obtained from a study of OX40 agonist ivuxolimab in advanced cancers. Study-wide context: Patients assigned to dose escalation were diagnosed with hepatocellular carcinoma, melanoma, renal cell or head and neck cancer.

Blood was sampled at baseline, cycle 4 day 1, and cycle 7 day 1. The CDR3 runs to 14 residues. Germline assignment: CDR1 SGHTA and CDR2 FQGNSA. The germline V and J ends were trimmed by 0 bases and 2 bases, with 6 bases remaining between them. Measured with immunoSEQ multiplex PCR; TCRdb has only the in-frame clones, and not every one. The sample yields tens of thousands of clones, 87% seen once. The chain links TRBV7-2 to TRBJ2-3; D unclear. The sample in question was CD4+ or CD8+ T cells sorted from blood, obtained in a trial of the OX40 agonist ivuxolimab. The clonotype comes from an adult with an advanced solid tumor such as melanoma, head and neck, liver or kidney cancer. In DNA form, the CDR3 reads TGTGCCAGCAGCTTAGCCCCGTCCACAGATACGCAGTATTTT. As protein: CASSLAPSTDTQYF.